This entry is about one T cell receptor (beta chain). Its antigen is not known. Produced via immunoSEQ multiplex PCR; TCRdb's table is partial and in-frame only. Here the sample spans under 2,000,000 clones, about 95% being singletons. The sample originates from a study of shared clonotypes between healthy human individuals. Study overall: Three plates were used per donor for CD4 naive, three for CD4 memory, two for CD8 naive and one for CD8 memory.

Positive CCR7 selection of CD45RO-negative cells yielded the naive CD8 cells, and terminally differentiated effector memory CD45RA+ cells were excluded. The donors were all Caucasian adults (living in Nashville, Tennessee). Overall study results and limits: Apart from blood, nothing was sampled; tissue repertoires likely differ. When compared with the clonotypes that were shared by all four sorted-subset donors, the non-shared clonotypes turned out to have lower generation probabilities.

The clonotype was recovered from a man aged 18 to 30 in good health. The sample comprised naive CD8+ T cells sorted from blood.

CDR3 nucleotide sequence: TGCAGCGTTGAAGATCGGTTCGGGAATCATGCAGATACGCAGTATTTT. As protein: CSVEDRFGNHADTQYF. V gene TRBV29-1 combines with J gene TRBJ2-3; D possibly corresponds to TRBD2 (5 bases). V was pared by 0 bases and J by 4 bases, with 17 bases between. The germline CDR1 and CDR2 sequences are SQVTM and ANQGSEA. This CDR3 contains 16 residues.